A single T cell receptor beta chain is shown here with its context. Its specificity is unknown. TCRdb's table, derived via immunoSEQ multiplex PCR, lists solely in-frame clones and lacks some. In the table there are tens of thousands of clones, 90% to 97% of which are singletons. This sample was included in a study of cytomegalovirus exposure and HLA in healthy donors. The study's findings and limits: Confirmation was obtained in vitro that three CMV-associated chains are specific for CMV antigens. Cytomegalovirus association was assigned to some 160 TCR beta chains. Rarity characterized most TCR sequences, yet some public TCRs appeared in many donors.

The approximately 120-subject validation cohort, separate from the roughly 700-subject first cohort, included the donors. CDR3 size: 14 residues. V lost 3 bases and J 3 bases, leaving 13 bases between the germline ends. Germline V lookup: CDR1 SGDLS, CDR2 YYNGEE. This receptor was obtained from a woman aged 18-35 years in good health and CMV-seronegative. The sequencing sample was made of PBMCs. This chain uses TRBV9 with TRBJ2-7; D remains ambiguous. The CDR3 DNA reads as TGTGCCAGCAGCGAGTCGCACACAAACTACGAGCAGTACTTC. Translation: CASSESHTNYEQYF.